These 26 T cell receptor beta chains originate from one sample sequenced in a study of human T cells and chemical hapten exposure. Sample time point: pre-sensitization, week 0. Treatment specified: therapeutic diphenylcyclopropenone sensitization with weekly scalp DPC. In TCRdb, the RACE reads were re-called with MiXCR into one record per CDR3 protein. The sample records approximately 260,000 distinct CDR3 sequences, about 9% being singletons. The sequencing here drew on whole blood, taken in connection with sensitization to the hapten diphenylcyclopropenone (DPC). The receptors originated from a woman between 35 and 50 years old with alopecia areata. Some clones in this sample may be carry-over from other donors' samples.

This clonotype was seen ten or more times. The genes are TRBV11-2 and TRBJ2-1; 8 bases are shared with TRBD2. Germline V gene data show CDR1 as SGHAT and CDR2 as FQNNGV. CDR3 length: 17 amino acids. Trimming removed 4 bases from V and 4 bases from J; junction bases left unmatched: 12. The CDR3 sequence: CASSSRAGLGLYNEQFF. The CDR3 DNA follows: TGTGCCAGCAGCTCACGGGCGGGACTAGGTTTGTACAATGAGCAGTTCTTC.

CDR3 region: CASSPGVRQPQHF. The CDR3 DNA is TGTGCCAGCAGCCCGGGGGTCAGGCAGCCCCAGCATTTT. The chain couples TRBV7-2 to TRBJ1-5; perhaps TRBD1 as D (5 bases). This CDR3 comprises 13 residues. V was shortened by 5 bases and J by 7 bases, with 12 bases between the two germline ends. Germline V gene data show CDR1 as SGHTA and CDR2 as FQGNSA.

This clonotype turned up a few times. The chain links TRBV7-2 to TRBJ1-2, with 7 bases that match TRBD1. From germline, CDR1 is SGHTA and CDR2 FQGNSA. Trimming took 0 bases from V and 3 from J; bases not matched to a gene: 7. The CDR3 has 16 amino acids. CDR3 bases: TGTGCCAGCAGCTTAGCCCGGGACAGCTCCTACTATGGCTACACCTTC. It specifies CASSLARDSSYYGYTF.

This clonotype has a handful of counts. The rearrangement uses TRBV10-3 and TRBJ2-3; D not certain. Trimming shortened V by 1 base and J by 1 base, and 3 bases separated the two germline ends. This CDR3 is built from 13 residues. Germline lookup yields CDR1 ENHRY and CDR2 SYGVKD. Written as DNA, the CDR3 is TGTGCCATCAGTGAGTTCGGCACAGATACGCAGTATTTT. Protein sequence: CAISEFGTDTQYF.

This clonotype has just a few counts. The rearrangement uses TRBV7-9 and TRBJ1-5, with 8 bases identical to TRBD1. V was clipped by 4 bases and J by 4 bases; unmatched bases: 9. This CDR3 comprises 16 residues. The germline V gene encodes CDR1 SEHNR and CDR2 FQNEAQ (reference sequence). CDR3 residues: CASSSDRGGNNQPQHF. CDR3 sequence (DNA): TGTGCCAGCAGCTCAGACAGGGGCGGGAATAATCAGCCCCAGCATTTT. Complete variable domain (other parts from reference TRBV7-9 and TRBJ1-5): DTGVSQNPRHKITKRGQNVTFRCDPISEHNRLYWYRQTLGQGPEFLTYFQNEAQLEKSRLLSDRFSAERPKGSFSTLEIQRTEQGDSAMYLCASSSDRGGNNQPQHFGDGTRLSIL.

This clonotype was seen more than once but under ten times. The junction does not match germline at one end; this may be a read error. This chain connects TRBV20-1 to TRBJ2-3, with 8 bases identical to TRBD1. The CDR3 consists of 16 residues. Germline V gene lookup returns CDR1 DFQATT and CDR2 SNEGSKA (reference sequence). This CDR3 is CSGNEPASGGTDTQYF. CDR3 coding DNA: TGCAGTGGTAACGAACCCGCCTCAGGGGGCACGGATACGCAGTATTTT.

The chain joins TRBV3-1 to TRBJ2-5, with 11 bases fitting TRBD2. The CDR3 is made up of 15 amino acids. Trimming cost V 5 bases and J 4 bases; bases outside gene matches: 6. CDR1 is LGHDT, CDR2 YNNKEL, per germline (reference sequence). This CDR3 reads CASSSTSGRGETQYF. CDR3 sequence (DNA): TGTGCCAGCAGCTCTACTAGCGGGAGAGGAGAGACCCAGTACTTC.

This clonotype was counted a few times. The CDR3 region has the DNA TGCAGTGCTAGCCCAACTAGCGGGAGCTCCTACAATGAGCAGTTCTTC. It translates to CSASPTSGSSYNEQFF. The gene calls are TRBV20-1 and TRBJ2-1, with TRBD2 matching over 11 bases. The V and J ends lost 3 bases and 0 bases, in that order; junction bases with no gene match: 4. Germline CDR1 reads DFQATT; CDR2 reads SNEGSKA (reference sequence). This CDR3 region has 16 residues.

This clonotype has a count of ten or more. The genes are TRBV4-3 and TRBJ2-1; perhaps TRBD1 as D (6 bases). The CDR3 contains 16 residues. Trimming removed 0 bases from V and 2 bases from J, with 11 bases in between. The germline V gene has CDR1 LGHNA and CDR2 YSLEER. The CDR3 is CASSQDPGAAYNEQFF. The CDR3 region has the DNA TGCGCCAGCAGCCAAGACCCAGGGGCCGCCTACAATGAGCAGTTCTTC.

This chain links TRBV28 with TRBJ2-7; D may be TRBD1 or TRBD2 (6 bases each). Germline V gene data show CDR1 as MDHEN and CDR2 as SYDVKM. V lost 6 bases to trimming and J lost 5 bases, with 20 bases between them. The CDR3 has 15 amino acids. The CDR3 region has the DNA TGTGCCAGCAGCAGTTTGGGGGGCAGTGTCCACGAGCAGTACTTC. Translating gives CASSSLGGSVHEQYF.

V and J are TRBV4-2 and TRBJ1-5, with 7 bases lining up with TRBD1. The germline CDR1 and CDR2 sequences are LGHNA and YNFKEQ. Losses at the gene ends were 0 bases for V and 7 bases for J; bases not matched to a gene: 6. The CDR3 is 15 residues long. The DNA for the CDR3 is TGTGCCAGCAGCCAAGAGGGACAGTCAAGGCAGCCCCAGCATTTT. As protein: CASSQEGQSRQPQHF.

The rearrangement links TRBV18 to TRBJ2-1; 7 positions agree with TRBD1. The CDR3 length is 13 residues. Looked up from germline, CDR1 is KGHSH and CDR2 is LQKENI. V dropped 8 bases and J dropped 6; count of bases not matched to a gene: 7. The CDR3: CASADRALNEQFF. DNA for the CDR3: TGTGCCAGCGCCGACAGGGCACTCAATGAGCAGTTCTTC.

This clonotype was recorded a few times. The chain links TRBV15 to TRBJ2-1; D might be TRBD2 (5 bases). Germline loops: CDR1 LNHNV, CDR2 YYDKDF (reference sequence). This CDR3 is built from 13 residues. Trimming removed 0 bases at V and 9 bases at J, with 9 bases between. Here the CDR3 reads CATSRDEGSEQFF. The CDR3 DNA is TGTGCCACCAGCAGAGATGAAGGGAGTGAGCAGTTCTTC. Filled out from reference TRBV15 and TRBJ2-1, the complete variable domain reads DAMVIQNPRYQVTQFGKPVTLSCSQTLNHNVMYWYQQKSSQAPKLLFHYYDKDFNNEADTPDNFQSRRPNTSFCFLDIRSPGLGDTAMYLCATSRDEGSEQFFGPGTRLTVL.

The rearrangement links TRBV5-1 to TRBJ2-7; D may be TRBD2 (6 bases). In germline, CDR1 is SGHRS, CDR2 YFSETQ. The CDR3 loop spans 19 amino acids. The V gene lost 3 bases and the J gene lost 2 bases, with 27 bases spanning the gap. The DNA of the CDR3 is TGCGCCAGCAGCTCCTCTCCCGGTGGCGGGAAGGCGTGGACCTACGAGCAGTACTTC. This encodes CASSSSPGGGKAWTYEQYF.

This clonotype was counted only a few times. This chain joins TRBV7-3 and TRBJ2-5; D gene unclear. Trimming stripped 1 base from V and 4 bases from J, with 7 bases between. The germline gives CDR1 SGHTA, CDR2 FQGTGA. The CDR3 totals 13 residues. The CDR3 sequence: CASSLIIGETQYF. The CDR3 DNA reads TGTGCCAGCAGCTTAATTATTGGAGAGACCCAGTACTTC.

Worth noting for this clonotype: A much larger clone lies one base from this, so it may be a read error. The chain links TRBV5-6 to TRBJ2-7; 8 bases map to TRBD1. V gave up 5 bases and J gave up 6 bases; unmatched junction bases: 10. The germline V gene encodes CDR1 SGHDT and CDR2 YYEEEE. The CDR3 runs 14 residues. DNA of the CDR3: TGTGCCAGCAGATTCCCGGACAGGGCGGGCGAGCAGTACTTC. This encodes CASRFPDRAGEQYF.

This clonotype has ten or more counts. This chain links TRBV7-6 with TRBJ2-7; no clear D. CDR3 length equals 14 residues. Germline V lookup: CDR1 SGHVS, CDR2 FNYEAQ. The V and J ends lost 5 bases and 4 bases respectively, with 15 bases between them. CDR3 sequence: CASSLTGQGYEQYF. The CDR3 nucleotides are TGTGCCAGCAGCCTCACTGGCCAAGGGTACGAGCAGTACTTC.

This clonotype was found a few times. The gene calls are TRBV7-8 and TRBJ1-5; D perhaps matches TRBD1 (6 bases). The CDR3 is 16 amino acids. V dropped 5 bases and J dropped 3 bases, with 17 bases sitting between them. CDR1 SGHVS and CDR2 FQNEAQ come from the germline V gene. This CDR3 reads CASSATTGMDNQPQHF. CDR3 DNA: TGTGCCAGCAGCGCCACCACAGGGATGGACAATCAGCCCCAGCATTTT.

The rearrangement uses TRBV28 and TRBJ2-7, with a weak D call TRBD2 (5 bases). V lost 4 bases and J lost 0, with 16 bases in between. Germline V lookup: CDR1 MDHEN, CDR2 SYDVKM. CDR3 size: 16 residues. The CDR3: CASSSPGERSSYEQYF. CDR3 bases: TGTGCCAGCAGTTCCCCAGGAGAGCGGAGCTCCTACGAGCAGTACTTC.

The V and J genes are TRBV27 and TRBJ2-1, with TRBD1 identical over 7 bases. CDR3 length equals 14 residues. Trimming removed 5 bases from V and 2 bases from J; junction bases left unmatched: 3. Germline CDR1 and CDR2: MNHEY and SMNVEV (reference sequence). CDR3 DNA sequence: TGTGCCAGCAGTCCACAGGGGACCTACAATGAGCAGTTCTTC. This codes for CASSPQGTYNEQFF.

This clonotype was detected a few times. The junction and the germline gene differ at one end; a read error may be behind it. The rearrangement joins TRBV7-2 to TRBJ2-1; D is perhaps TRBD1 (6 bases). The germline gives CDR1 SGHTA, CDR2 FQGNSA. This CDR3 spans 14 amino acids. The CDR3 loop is CASSLGTLKNAQFF. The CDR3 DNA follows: TGTGCCAGCAGCTTGGGGACACTTAAAAATGCGCAGTTCTTC.

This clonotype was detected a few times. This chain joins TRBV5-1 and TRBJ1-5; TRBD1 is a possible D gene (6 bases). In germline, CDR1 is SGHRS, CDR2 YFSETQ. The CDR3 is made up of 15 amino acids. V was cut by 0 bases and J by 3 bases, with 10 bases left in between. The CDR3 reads CASSLAGQPNQPQHF. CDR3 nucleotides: TGCGCCAGCAGCTTGGCCGGACAGCCCAATCAGCCCCAGCATTTT.

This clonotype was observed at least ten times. CDR3 coding DNA: TGCAGTGCTAGCCAGGGAGGAAACACCATATATTTT. It encodes CSASQGGNTIYF. V and J are TRBV20-1 and TRBJ1-3, with D perhaps TRBD1 (5 bases). This CDR3 is built from 12 residues. Germline CDR1 and CDR2: DFQATT and SNEGSKA (reference sequence). V lost 3 bases and J 4 bases, leaving 7 bases between the germline ends.

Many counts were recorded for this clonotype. The DNA for the CDR3 is TGTGCCAGCAGCCAAGTTCTAGCGGCAGATACGCAGTATTTT. Amino acids: CASSQVLAADTQYF. V is TRBV3-1 and J is TRBJ2-3; 7 nucleotides align to TRBD2. Germline assignment: CDR1 LGHDT and CDR2 YNNKEL (reference sequence). J gave up 4 bases and V 1 base, and 2 bases lay outside the gene matches. CDR3 size: 14 residues.

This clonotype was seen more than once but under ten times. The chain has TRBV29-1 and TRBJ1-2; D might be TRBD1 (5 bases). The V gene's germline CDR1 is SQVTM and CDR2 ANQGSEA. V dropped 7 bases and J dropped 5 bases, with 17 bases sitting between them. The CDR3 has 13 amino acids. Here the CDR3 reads CSALSGTEYGYTF. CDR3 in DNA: TGCAGCGCCCTTTCCGGGACTGAGTATGGCTACACCTTC. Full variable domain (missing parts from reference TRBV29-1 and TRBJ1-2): SAVISQKPSRDICQRGTSLTIQCQVDSQVTMMFWYRQQPGQSLTLIATANQGSEATYESGFVIDKFPISRPNLTFSTLTVSNMSPEDSSIYLCSALSGTEYGYTFGSGTRLTVV.

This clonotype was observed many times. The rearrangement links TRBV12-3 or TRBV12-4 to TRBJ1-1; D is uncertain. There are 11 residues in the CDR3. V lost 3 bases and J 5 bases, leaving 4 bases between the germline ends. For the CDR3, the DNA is TGTGCCAGCAGTTTCCGGACTGAAGCTTTCTTT. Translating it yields CASSFRTEAFF.